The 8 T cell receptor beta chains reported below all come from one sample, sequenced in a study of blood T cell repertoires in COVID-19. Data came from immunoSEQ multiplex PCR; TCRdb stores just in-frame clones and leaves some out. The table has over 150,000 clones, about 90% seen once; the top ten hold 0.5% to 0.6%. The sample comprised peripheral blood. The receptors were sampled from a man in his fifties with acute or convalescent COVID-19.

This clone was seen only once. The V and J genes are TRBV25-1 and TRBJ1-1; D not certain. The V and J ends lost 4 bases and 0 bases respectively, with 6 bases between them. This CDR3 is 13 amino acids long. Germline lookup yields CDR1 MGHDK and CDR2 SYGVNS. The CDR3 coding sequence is TGTGCCAGCAGTGGGCGGATGAACACTGAAGCTTTCTTT. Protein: CASSGRMNTEAFF.

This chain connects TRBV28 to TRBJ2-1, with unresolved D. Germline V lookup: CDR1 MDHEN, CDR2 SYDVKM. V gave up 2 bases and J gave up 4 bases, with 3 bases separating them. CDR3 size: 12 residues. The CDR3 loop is CASSLVYNEQFF. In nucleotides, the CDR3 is TGTGCCAGCAGTTTAGTATACAATGAGCAGTTCTTC.

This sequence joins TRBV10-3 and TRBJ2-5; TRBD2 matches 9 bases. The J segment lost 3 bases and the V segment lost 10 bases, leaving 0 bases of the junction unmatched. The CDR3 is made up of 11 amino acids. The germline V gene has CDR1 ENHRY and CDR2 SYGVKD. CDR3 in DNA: TGTGCCAGCGGGGGGGAAGAGACCCAGTACTTC. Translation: CASGGEETQYF.

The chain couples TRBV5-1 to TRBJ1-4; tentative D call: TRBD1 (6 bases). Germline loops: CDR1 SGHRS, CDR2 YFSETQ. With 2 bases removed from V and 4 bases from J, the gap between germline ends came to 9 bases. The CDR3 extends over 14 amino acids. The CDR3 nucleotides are TGCGCCAGCAGCTTAGGACAGAGTAATGAAAAACTGTTTTTT. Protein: CASSLGQSNEKLFF.

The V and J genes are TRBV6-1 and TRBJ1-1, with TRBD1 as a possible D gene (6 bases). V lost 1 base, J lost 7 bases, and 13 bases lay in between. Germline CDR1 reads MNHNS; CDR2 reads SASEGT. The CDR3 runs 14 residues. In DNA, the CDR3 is TGTGCCAGCAGTGAAGTGGGACACAGGAATGAAGCTTTCTTT. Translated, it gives CASSEVGHRNEAFF.

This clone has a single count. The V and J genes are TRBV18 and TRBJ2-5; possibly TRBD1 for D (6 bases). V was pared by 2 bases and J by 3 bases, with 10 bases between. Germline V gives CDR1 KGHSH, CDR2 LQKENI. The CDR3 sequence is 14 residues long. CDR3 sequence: CASSPEDREETQYF. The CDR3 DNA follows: TGTGCCAGCTCACCAGAGGACAGAGAAGAGACCCAGTACTTC.

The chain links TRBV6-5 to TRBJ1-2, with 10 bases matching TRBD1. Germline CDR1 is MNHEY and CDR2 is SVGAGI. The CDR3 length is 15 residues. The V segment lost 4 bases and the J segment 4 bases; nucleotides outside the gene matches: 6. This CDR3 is CASSWVTGGSYGYTF. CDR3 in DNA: TGTGCCAGCAGTTGGGTGACAGGGGGCAGCTATGGCTACACCTTC.

Here the CDR3 DNA reads TGCAGCGTCCTAGGGGGACCTAGGAACACCGGGGAGCTGTTTTTT. It is translated as CSVLGGPRNTGELFF. The J gene is TRBJ2-2, the V gene TRBV29-1, with TRBD1 as a possible D gene (6 bases). V shed 6 bases and J shed 1 base, with 15 bases lying between them. Germline-derived CDR1 and CDR2 are SQVTM and ANQGSEA. The length of the CDR3 is 15 residues.